Shown below are 6 T cell receptor beta chains from a single sample sequenced in a study of T cell changes during pregnancy in multiple sclerosis. Produced via immunoSEQ multiplex PCR; TCRdb's table is partial and in-frame only. The sample yields around 100,000 clones, approximately 93% seen once. The sequencing here drew on peripheral blood, taken after pregnancy. These receptors all stem from a female donor with multiple sclerosis, enrolled in a pregnancy study.

This chain links TRBV9 with TRBJ2-2, with 8 bases aligning to TRBD2. The trim removed 0 bases at V and 6 bases at J, leaving 7 bases unmatched. The CDR3 extends over 16 amino acids. The germline V gene encodes CDR1 SGDLS and CDR2 YYNGEE. As DNA, the CDR3 is TGTGCCAGCAGCGTAGGAGTTAGCGGGGTTTCCGGGGAGCTGTTTTTT. As protein: CASSVGVSGVSGELFF.

V gene TRBV5-1 combines with J gene TRBJ1-3; D not certain. This CDR3 contains 17 residues. V dropped 0 bases and J dropped 3 bases, with 16 bases sitting between them. The germline V gene encodes CDR1 SGHRS and CDR2 YFSETQ. The CDR3 DNA follows: TGCGCCAGCAGCTTGGACATGGAGGCGCTGGGTGGAAACACCATATATTTT. Its translation: CASSLDMEALGGNTIYF.

This clone was recorded once. The J gene is TRBJ2-3, the V gene TRBV19, with D hard to call. CDR1 and CDR2 (germline): LNHDA, SQIVND (reference sequence). Deletions cut 6 bases from V and 10 bases from J, with 14 bases between. The CDR3 covers 12 residues. For the CDR3, the DNA is TGTGCCAGTAGCCTGATCCAAGAGGCGCAGTATTTT. This codes for CASSLIQEAQYF.

The chain uses TRBV6-1 and TRBJ2-5, with a tentative D call TRBD1 (5 bases). Germline lookup yields CDR1 MNHNS and CDR2 SASEGT. The length of the CDR3 is 13 residues. V was shortened by 1 base and J by 7 bases, with 10 bases between the two germline ends. The CDR3 DNA is TGTGCCAGCAGTGAAGGGCAGGGCGGGACCCAGTACTTC. Protein sequence: CASSEGQGGTQYF.

As DNA, the CDR3 is TGTGCCAGCAGCACTTCGACCGGGAGCACAGATACGCAGTATTTT. Translation: CASSTSTGSTDTQYF. V usage is TRBV7-3 and J usage is TRBJ2-3; D remains ambiguous. This CDR3 is built from 15 residues. V lost 5 bases and J 0 bases, leaving 12 bases between the germline ends. The germline V gene encodes CDR1 SGHTA and CDR2 FQGTGA.

The CDR3 region has the DNA TGTGCCACAGCAAGAGGGGGCAGTCGGTACACCTTC. This translates into CATARGGSRYTF. The J gene is TRBJ1-2, the V gene TRBV19; 7 bases line up with TRBD1. After removal of 10 bases from V and 11 bases from J, the junction contained 13 bases not matched to a gene. In germline, CDR1 is LNHDA, CDR2 SQIVND (reference sequence). The length of the CDR3 is 12 residues.